The text below deals with one T cell receptor beta chain. This sample is part of a study of blood T cell repertoires in COVID-19. Original processing notes: For nucleated cells, counts were estimated from reference gene primer amplification. The assay was immunoSEQ multiplex PCR, and TCRdb's table has in-frame clones only and misses some. V, J and clone size are those of that table, while D and trimming were read from the DNA. The data contain approximately 280,000 clones, around 90% of them singletons. Sequencing was carried out using PBMCs or T cells enriched from blood (not recorded which). The sequence was collected from a woman aged 18-29 years with acute COVID-19.

CDR3 coding DNA: TGCGCCAGCAGCTTGCGGGGGGCGGACACTGAAGCTTTCTTT. Amino acids: CASSLRGADTEAFF. The rearrangement uses TRBV5-1 and TRBJ1-1, with a weak D call TRBD1 (6 bases). This CDR3 comprises 14 residues. The germline V gene has CDR1 SGHRS and CDR2 YFSETQ. V was cut by 1 base and J by 3 bases, with 10 bases left in between.